The entry that follows covers one T cell receptor (beta chain) sequence. The antigen remains undetermined. The sample belongs to a study of CD8+CD57+ T cells in acquired aplastic anemia. The template for TCR beta VDJ and CDR3 sequence profiling was genomic DNA. MiXCR was run by TCRdb on the reads, yielding one entry per CDR3 protein. The table has around 400,000 distinct CDR3 sequences, approximately 70% seen once. Findings of the study overall: CD8+ Simpson's diversity did not differ significantly between patients and controls.

Trimming cost V 6 bases and J 14 bases, with 27 bases left between them. Germline V CDR1 and CDR2: SGHVS, FNYEAQ. CDR3 length: 15 residues. This TCR was sampled from a human donor in good health, serving as a control. Sample: sorted CD4+, CD8+, or CD8+CD57+ T cells (not recorded which) from PBMCs. The chain carries TRBV7-6 and TRBJ2-3, with a tentative D call TRBD2 (5 bases). The chain's CDR3 is CASSGGAEEIQNLYF. DNA for the CDR3: TGTGCCAGCAGTGGAGGAGCAGAGGAGATCCAGAACTTGTATTTT. The complete variable domain, with remaining parts taken from reference TRBV7-6 and TRBJ2-3, reads GAGVSQSPRYKVTKRGQDVALRCDPISGHVSLYWYRQALGQGPEFLTYFNYEAQQDKSGLPNDRFSAERPEGSISTLTIQRTEQRDSAMYRCASSGGAEEIQNLYFGPGTRLTVL.